Listed below are T cell receptor beta chains from one sample, sequenced in a study of prognosis after radiotherapy for stage I lung cancer. MiXCR was run by TCRdb on the multiplex PCR reads, yielding one entry per CDR3 protein. The sample includes around 30,000 distinct CDR3 sequences, around 30% of them seen just once. The source material was PBMCs, sampled before or after stereotactic body radiation therapy (not recorded which). The receptors derive from a donor aged 50 or older with non-small cell lung cancer. Both conserved end residues are part of each CDR3. A D gene is named only where the DNA matches it firmly. Where a row states a size, it is once, few, many or the class of an expanded clone; other rows omit it.

DNA	CDR3	D	J	V	size
TGTGCCAGCAGTTATCAGGGCCCTAGCGGGGAGCTGTTTTTT	CASSYQGPSGELFF	.	TRBJ2-2	TRBV6-5	.
TGTGCCAGCAGGTCGAGCGGGGGACCCAGCTCCTACAATGAGCAGTTCTTC	CASRSSGGPSSYNEQFF	TRBD2	TRBJ2-1	TRBV2	once
TGTGCCAGCAGTTACTCCCAGCCAGGATTGGTGAACACTGAAGCTTTCTTT	CASSYSQPGLVNTEAFF	.	TRBJ1-1	TRBV6-5	.
TGTGCCACCGGGACTAGCGGGGGGGCTTCCGGGGAGCTGTTTTTT	CATGTSGGASGELFF	TRBD2	TRBJ2-2	TRBV6-1	many
TGTGCCAGCAGGGGGGGCGGGTACAATGAGCAGTTCTTC	CASRGGGYNEQFF	.	TRBJ2-1	TRBV6-1	.
TGTGCCAGCAGCCCCGTGGTAGGCTCCTACGAGCAGTACTTC	CASSPVVGSYEQYF	.	TRBJ2-7	TRBV6-2/TRBV6-3	.
TGTGCCAGCAGTTACACTCGCAACAGCGGGTTGAGCACAGATACGCAGTATTTT	CASSYTRNSGLSTDTQYF	.	TRBJ2-3	TRBV6-2/TRBV6-3	.
TGCAGTGCTAGAGCAACCGGGACAGGGATGGTGAGGAGCACTGAAGCTTTCTTT	CSARATGTGMVRSTEAFF	TRBD1	TRBJ1-1	TRBV20-1	many
TGTGCCAGCAGCTTACCAGGGGGCACCGGGGAGCTGTTTTTT	CASSLPGGTGELFF	TRBD1	TRBJ2-2	TRBV5-4	.
TGTGCCAGCAGCCAGGGGTATGGCTACACCTTC	CASSQGYGYTF	.	TRBJ1-2	TRBV14	many
TGTGCCAGCAGCCCACGGGACAGGGGAAGTAATGAGCAGTTCTTC	CASSPRDRGSNEQFF	TRBD1	TRBJ2-1	TRBV7-9	medium-sized
TGCGCCAGCAGCTTGGCCGAAATGGGGGGGCGCGTGCAAGAGACCCAGTACTTC	CASSLAEMGGRVQETQYF	.	TRBJ2-5	TRBV5-1	many
TGTGCCAGCAGCCCGACATCTGGGGCCAACGTCCTGACTTTC	CASSPTSGANVLTF	.	TRBJ2-6	TRBV7-2	.
TGTGCCACCAGTGACCCGACTTCAGATACGCAGTATTTT	CATSDPTSDTQYF	.	TRBJ2-3	TRBV24-1	many
TGTGCCAGCAGCTTACATCAGGGGGCCCTCACTGAAGCTTTCTTT	CASSLHQGALTEAFF	TRBD1	TRBJ1-1	TRBV5-4	.
TGCGCCAGCAGCCAGAATCTTCGTGAAGGCACCGGGGAGCTGTTTTTT	CASSQNLREGTGELFF	.	TRBJ2-2	TRBV4-1	.
TGTGCCTGGAAGGGCAGGGACTCTGGAAACACCATATATTTT	CAWKGRDSGNTIYF	.	TRBJ1-3	TRBV30	.
TGTGCCAGTAGTATAGATTGGACAGCGACAAATGAGCAGTTCTTC	CASSIDWTATNEQFF	.	TRBJ2-1	TRBV19	many
TGTGCCAGCAGCTCCCGCGGACAGGGCAATGAGCAGTTCTTC	CASSSRGQGNEQFF	TRBD1	TRBJ2-1	TRBV11-2	many
TGTGCCAGCAGGCCCGTAGGGGCGGTGGGGGGCTACACCTTC	CASRPVGAVGGYTF	.	TRBJ1-2	TRBV7-9	.
TGTGCCAGCAGCCCTTATACGGGGATAGAAAAACTGTTTTTT	CASSPYTGIEKLFF	.	TRBJ1-4	TRBV7-2	once
TGTGCCAGCAGTGTGACAGGTAGAGATGGCTACACCTTC	CASSVTGRDGYTF	.	TRBJ1-2	TRBV2	many
TGTGCCAGCAGCTTATATACAGGAATCTCCAGTCAGCCCCAGCATTTT	CASSLYTGISSQPQHF	.	TRBJ1-5	TRBV7-2	many
TGCGCCAGCAGCCTAACAGGGAAGGCGTCGATACAGCCCCAGCATTTT	CASSLTGKASIQPQHF	.	TRBJ1-5	TRBV4-1	many
TGCGCCAGCAGTGGCCGGGTGGGCCCTAATGAAAAACTGTTTTTT	CASSGRVGPNEKLFF	.	TRBJ1-4	TRBV10-2	many
TGTGCCAGCAGTTACTTCGGGGGCAGGGCCCACGGCAATCAGCCCCAGCATTTT	CASSYFGGRAHGNQPQHF	.	TRBJ1-5	TRBV6-2/TRBV6-3	.
TGTGCCAGCAGCCAAGACCTGAAGAAAGATACGCAGTATTTT	CASSQDLKKDTQYF	.	TRBJ2-3	TRBV3-1	many
TGTGCCTGGGGTGTTCCGGGACAGCGGAACACTGAAGCTTTCTTT	CAWGVPGQRNTEAFF	TRBD1	TRBJ1-1	TRBV30	few
TGTGCCAGCGGCCAGTGGACTAATGAAAAACTGTTTTTT	CASGQWTNEKLFF	.	TRBJ1-4	TRBV2	many
TGTGCCAGCAGCGTAGGGACAGGGGTTTATGAGCAGTTCTTC	CASSVGTGVYEQFF	TRBD1	TRBJ2-1	TRBV9	many
TGTGCCAGCAGATCTGGGACAGACTCTGGAAACACCATATATTTT	CASRSGTDSGNTIYF	TRBD1	TRBJ1-3	TRBV7-8	many